This T cell receptor beta chain was identified in a study of T cell responses to AZD1222 COVID-19 vaccine. Assay used: immunoSEQ multiplex PCR; TCRdb lists only in-frame clones, some missing. The sample has around 150,000 clones; about 90% are singletons. Germline loops: CDR1 SGDLS, CDR2 YYNGEE. This CDR3 is 16 amino acids long. Trimming shortened V by 0 bases and J by 0 bases, and 7 bases separated the two germline ends. The chain has TRBV9 and TRBJ2-6; D remains unclear. The origin of this receptor is an adult who received the AZD1222 COVID-19 vaccine. Sequences were derived from peripheral blood, sampled 28 days after the second AZD1222 dose. CDR3 residues: CASSVDLDSGANVLTF. CDR3 sequence (DNA): TGTGCCAGCAGCGTAGATCTGGACTCTGGGGCCAACGTCCTGACTTTC.